This is a list of T cell receptor beta chains from one sample in a study of T cell therapy after organ transplantation. Their antigens remain unidentified. Assay used: immunoSEQ multiplex PCR; TCRdb lists only in-frame clones, some missing. This sample has about 20,000 clones, with 84% found just once. The sample here was CD8+ T cells from blood, taken after autologous CMV-specific T cell therapy. Source of these receptors: a human patient who had received a solid organ transplant and had CMV disease. Some T cells may be graft donor cells. CDR3s include the opening cysteine and the closing phenylalanine or tryptophan. The D gene is left open where the match is weak. Not every row has a clone size; where given, it reads once, few, many or a size class.

CDR3aa	CDR3nt	abundance	d_gene	v_gene	j_gene
CASSFWASGDYNEQFF	TGTGCCAGCAGCTTCTGGGCTAGCGGGGACTACAATGAGCAGTTCTTC	once	TRBD2	TRBV7-9	TRBJ2-1
CASSPIAGFEQYF	TGTGCCAGCAGCCCCATAGCGGGTTTCGAGCAGTACTTC	NA	TRBD2	TRBV7-9	TRBJ2-7
CASSNIPGLKFF	TGTGCCAGCAGTAACATTCCGGGACTCAAATTCTTC	NA	NA	TRBV6-6	TRBJ2-1
CASSLELGTGTSEAFF	TGTGCCAGCAGCTTAGAACTAGGGACAGGGACGTCTGAAGCTTTCTTT	NA	TRBD1	TRBV7-6	TRBJ1-1
CASSPQGARETQYF	TGTGCCAGCAGCCCCCAGGGGGCCAGGGAGACCCAGTACTTC	NA	TRBD1	TRBV5-4	TRBJ2-5
CASSYGAYSYEQYF	TGTGCCAGCAGCTACGGGGCTTACTCCTACGAGCAGTACTTC	NA	NA	TRBV2	TRBJ2-7
CATSSVDGYTF	TGTGCCACCAGCAGTGTCGATGGCTACACCTTC	NA	NA	TRBV15	TRBJ1-2
CASRFTSHEQFF	TGTGCCAGCAGATTCACTTCTCATGAGCAGTTCTTC	NA	NA	TRBV11-2	TRBJ2-1
CASSPTLGGANVLTF	TGCGCCAGCAGCCCTACCCTGGGTGGGGCCAACGTCCTGACTTTC	NA	NA	TRBV4-3	TRBJ2-6
CASYRGETGELFF	TGTGCCAGCTACAGGGGTGAGACCGGGGAGCTGTTTTTT	NA	TRBD1	TRBV28	TRBJ2-2
CASSSQGFDSGNTIYF	TGTGCCAGCTCATCACAGGGATTCGACTCTGGAAACACCATATATTTT	NA	NA	TRBV18	TRBJ1-3
CASSLGTADSYEQYF	TGTGCCAGCAGTTTAGGGACAGCCGACTCCTACGAGCAGTACTTC	NA	TRBD1	TRBV28	TRBJ2-7
CASRILGQGSYEQYF	TGTGCCAGCAGGATACTGGGGCAGGGCTCCTACGAGCAGTACTTC	NA	NA	TRBV27	TRBJ2-7
CASSQGPVVGYTF	TGTGCCAGTAGTCAGGGGCCAGTTGTCGGCTACACCTTC	once	NA	TRBV19	TRBJ1-2
CASSDLAGNEQYF	TGTGCCAGCAGTGACCTTGCGGGGAACGAGCAGTACTTC	NA	NA	TRBV27	TRBJ2-7